Listed below are T cell receptor beta chains from one sample, sequenced in a study of shared clonotypes between healthy human individuals. The assay was immunoSEQ multiplex PCR, and TCRdb's table has in-frame clones only and misses some. Of 550,000 to 700,000 clones in the sample, roughly 72% are singletons; the top ten hold about 1.8%. Sequenced input: memory CD4+ T cells sorted from blood. Receptors were obtained from a woman in her thirties in good health. Both conserved end residues are part of each CDR3. A D gene is named only where the DNA matches it firmly. The listing skips clone size in some rows; elsewhere it reads once, few, many or a size class.

v_gene	d_gene	j_gene	abundance	CDR3nt	CDR3aa
TRBV4-1	NA	TRBJ1-6	NA	TGCGCCAGCAGCCACCCGGACGGTAATTCACCCCTCCACTTT	CASSHPDGNSPLHF
TRBV10-1	TRBD1	TRBJ2-5	NA	TGCGCCAGCAGTAACAGGGGGCTCCTTAGGGGCGGGAGTTGCGGGGAGACCCAGTACTTC	CASSNRGLLRGGSCGETQYF
TRBV28	NA	TRBJ2-4	NA	TGTGCCAGCAGTCCGGCGGGAAACCTAGCCAAAAACATTCAGTACTTC	CASSPAGNLAKNIQYF
TRBV6-6	NA	TRBJ1-5	few	TGTGCCAGCAGTTATCCAAGGGAGGGGAGCAATCAGCCCCAGCATTTT	CASSYPREGSNQPQHF
TRBV19	TRBD1	TRBJ1-5	NA	TGTGCCAGTAGTCCCGGGACAGGGGCCAATCAGCCCCAGCATTTT	CASSPGTGANQPQHF
TRBV18	NA	TRBJ2-5	NA	TGTGCCAGCTCACCACCGGTAAATGGGGCGCAAGAGACCCAGTACTTC	CASSPPVNGAQETQYF
TRBV30	NA	TRBJ1-5	NA	TGTGCCTGGACAGTTGCAGGGCACGATCAGCCCCAGCATTTT	CAWTVAGHDQPQHF
TRBV30	NA	TRBJ2-1	NA	TGTGCCTGGAGTCGTCCGTACAATGAGCAGTTCTTC	CAWSRPYNEQFF
TRBV28	NA	TRBJ2-2	NA	TGTGCCAGCAGAAAACCGACACCTCTGGGAACCGGGGAGCTGTTTTTT	CASRKPTPLGTGELFF
TRBV20-1	NA	TRBJ1-2	NA	TGCAGTGCGACGGAAGGGGGCTACACCTTC	CSATEGGYTF
TRBV28	TRBD1	TRBJ2-7	NA	TGTGCCAGCAGTCTCCAGGGGGACGAGCAGTACTTC	CASSLQGDEQYF
TRBV6-5	NA	TRBJ1-5	once	TGTGCCAGCAGTTACGACGGTCTAGGTCAGCCCCAGCATTTT	CASSYDGLGQPQHF
TRBV2	NA	TRBJ2-2	NA	TGTGCCAGCAGTGCCGTACGCACCGGGGAGCTGTTTTTT	CASSAVRTGELFF
TRBV19	NA	TRBJ1-2	NA	TGTGCCAGTAGTATCGTCGCCGGCTACACCTTC	CASSIVAGYTF
TRBV6-5	NA	TRBJ2-7	NA	TGTGCCAGCAACAACCCCTCGAGCGAGCAGTACTTC	CASNNPSSEQYF
TRBV30	NA	TRBJ2-2	many	TGTGCCTGGAGTGTAACAGGCGGGAACACCGGGGAGCTGTTTTTT	CAWSVTGGNTGELFF
TRBV7-2	NA	TRBJ2-7	few	TGTGCCAGCAGCTTAAAAAGGGTGGGCGAGCAGTACTTC	CASSLKRVGEQYF
TRBV7-8	TRBD1	TRBJ2-7	NA	TGTGCCAGCAGCTTATATCCAGGGGGCTACGAGCAGTACTTC	CASSLYPGGYEQYF
TRBV29-1	NA	TRBJ1-1	few	TGCAGCGTTGTTCCCTGGACAGAGGAAAGGACTGAAGCTTTCTTT	CSVVPWTEERTEAFF
TRBV29-1	NA	TRBJ2-3	NA	TGCAGCGTTGGTACGACTGACAGCCCGTTGCAGTATTTT	CSVGTTDSPLQYF
TRBV19	TRBD1	TRBJ2-7	NA	TGTGCCAGTATAATGCGGGACAGGGCGTTAAGGGACTACGAGCAGTACTTC	CASIMRDRALRDYEQYF
TRBV29-1	TRBD1	TRBJ1-1	NA	TGCAGCACCCGATCAAGGACAGGGGCGAACACTGAAGCTTTCTTT	CSTRSRTGANTEAFF
TRBV28	NA	TRBJ1-4	NA	TGTGCCAGCAGCTCCGGACAGTTTAATGAAAAACTGTTTTTT	CASSSGQFNEKLFF
TRBV27	NA	TRBJ2-3	NA	TGTGCCAGCAGTCAAAAAGATACGCAGTATTTT	CASSQKDTQYF
TRBV19	NA	TRBJ2-1	NA	TGTGCCAGTAGTACAGGGATCTCCTACAATGAGCAGTTCTTC	CASSTGISYNEQFF
TRBV15	TRBD1	TRBJ2-7	once	TGTGCCACCAGCACGAGGACAGGGCCGTCCTACGAGCAGTACTTC	CATSTRTGPSYEQYF